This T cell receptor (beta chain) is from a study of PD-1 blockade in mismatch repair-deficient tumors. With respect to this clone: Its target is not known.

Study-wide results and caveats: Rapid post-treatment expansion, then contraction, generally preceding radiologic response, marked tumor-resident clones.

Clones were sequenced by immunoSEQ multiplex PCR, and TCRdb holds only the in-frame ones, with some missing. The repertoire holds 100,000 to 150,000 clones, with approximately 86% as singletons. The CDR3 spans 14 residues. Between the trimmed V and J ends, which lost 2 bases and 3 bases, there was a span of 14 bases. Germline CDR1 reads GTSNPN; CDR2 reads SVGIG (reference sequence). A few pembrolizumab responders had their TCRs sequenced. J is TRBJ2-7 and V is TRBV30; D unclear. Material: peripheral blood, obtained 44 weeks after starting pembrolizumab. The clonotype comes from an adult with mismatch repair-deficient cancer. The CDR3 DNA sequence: TGTGCCTGGAGTTCAGTAGGCCCTCTCTACGAGCAGTACTTC. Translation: CAWSSVGPLYEQYF.